A selection of T cell receptor beta chains follows, all from one sample in a study of beta chain features in type 1 diabetes. TCRdb keeps only in-frame clones here, not all; method: immunoSEQ multiplex PCR. The table has under 900,000 clones, roughly a sixth seen once. The material sequenced was naive CD4+ T cells from blood. The receptors were sampled from a woman aged 18 to 35 in good health. Each CDR3 is given with its conserved first and last residue. D genes are given only for firm matches. For some rows the clone size is stated as once, few or many, or as a class when expanded; others skip it.

size	D	V	J	CDR3	DNA
.	TRBD1	TRBV28	TRBJ2-7	CASSLVSGTGAYEQYF	TGTGCCAGCAGTTTAGTTTCCGGGACAGGCGCCTACGAGCAGTACTTC
.	.	TRBV28	TRBJ1-2	CASSIGGGANYGYTF	TGTGCCAGCAGTATAGGCGGAGGGGCCAACTATGGCTACACCTTC
.	.	TRBV2	TRBJ2-1	CASRRLGSYNEQFF	TGTGCCAGCAGAAGACTAGGGTCCTACAATGAGCAGTTCTTC
few	TRBD2	TRBV11-2	TRBJ2-1	CASSLTSGSFGGYNEQFF	TGTGCCAGCAGCTTAACTAGCGGGTCATTCGGGGGATATAATGAGCAGTTCTTC
.	.	TRBV9	TRBJ2-7	CASSTGGGREQYF	TGTGCCAGCAGTACAGGGGGGGGCCGGGAGCAGTACTTC
.	.	TRBV19	TRBJ1-1	CASSIRTAGGRTEAFF	TGTGCCAGTAGTATCCGAACCGCGGGAGGAAGGACTGAAGCTTTCTTT
.	TRBD1	TRBV18	TRBJ2-7	CASSPGQGFYEQYF	TGTGCCAGCTCACCGGGACAGGGTTTCTACGAGCAGTACTTC
few	TRBD1	TRBV9	TRBJ2-2	CASSRDSYTGELFF	TGTGCCAGCAGCCGGGACAGCTACACCGGGGAGCTGTTTTTT
.	.	TRBV6-1	TRBJ1-4	CASSVGGARANEKLFF	TGTGCCAGCAGTGTTGGGGGGGCGCGGGCGAATGAAAAACTGTTTTTT
.	.	TRBV11-2	TRBJ2-3	CASSPQAAAGDTQYF	TGTGCCAGCAGCCCTCAGGCGGCTGCGGGAGATACGCAGTATTTT
.	.	TRBV15	TRBJ1-2	CATSKGVIGDGYTF	TGTGCCACCAGCAAAGGGGTGATTGGCGATGGCTACACCTTC
few	.	TRBV7-2	TRBJ2-3	CASSLRPRRAASTDTQYF	TGTGCCAGCAGCTTACGCCCCCGGCGAGCGGCTAGCACAGATACGCAGTATTTT
few	TRBD2	TRBV7-2	TRBJ2-7	CASSRGTSGTEQYF	TGTGCCAGCAGCCGGGGGACTAGCGGGACCGAGCAGTACTTC
.	TRBD2	TRBV9	TRBJ2-1	CASSVKTSHTYNEQFF	TGTGCCAGCAGCGTAAAGACTAGCCACACCTACAATGAGCAGTTCTTC
few	.	TRBV7-2	TRBJ2-5	CASSLGGQQYF	TGTGCCAGCAGCTTAGGAGGGCAGCAGTACTTC
few	TRBD2	TRBV28	TRBJ2-2	CASRAGTSPGELFF	TGTGCCAGCAGGGCCGGGACTAGCCCCGGGGAGCTGTTTTTT
.	.	TRBV15	TRBJ2-2	CATSRVLENTGELFF	TGTGCCACCAGCAGAGTACTAGAGAACACCGGGGAGCTGTTTTTT
few	.	TRBV28	TRBJ1-2	CASTISGTYGYTF	TGTGCCAGCACCATTAGTGGGACCTATGGCTACACCTTC
few	TRBD2	TRBV10-3	TRBJ2-1	CASKQTSGTNEQFF	TGTGCCTCCAAGCAGACTAGCGGGACCAATGAGCAGTTCTTC
few	.	TRBV4-2	TRBJ2-2	CASTTTGKFAGELFF	TGTGCCAGCACCACAACCGGGAAGTTCGCCGGGGAGCTGTTTTTT
few	TRBD2	TRBV29-1	TRBJ2-3	CSVTGLAGGFSTDTQYF	TGCAGCGTCACTGGACTAGCGGGAGGGTTTAGCACAGATACGCAGTATTTT
.	TRBD2	TRBV15	TRBJ2-7	CATSRDGLAGYEQYF	TGTGCCACCAGCAGAGACGGACTAGCTGGTTACGAGCAGTACTTC
once	.	TRBV25-1	TRBJ2-7	CASSGPKADEQYF	TGTGCCAGCAGTGGCCCTAAGGCCGACGAGCAGTACTTC
few	.	TRBV4-2	TRBJ2-5	CASSQDGIRDRQYF	TGTGCCAGCAGCCAAGATGGAATCCGGGACCGTCAGTACTTC
.	.	TRBV7-2	TRBJ1-1	CASSLIGPQMNTEAFF	TGTGCCAGCAGCTTAATAGGACCGCAAATGAACACTGAAGCTTTCTTT
few	TRBD1	TRBV7-9	TRBJ2-6	CASTRGDRAPNGANVLTF	TGTGCCAGCACTCGAGGTGACAGGGCCCCAAATGGGGCCAACGTCCTGACTTTC
few	.	TRBV7-9	TRBJ2-5	CASSLQETQYF	TGTGCCAGCAGCCTGCAAGAGACCCAGTACTTC
.	.	TRBV4-3	TRBJ2-1	CASSQRALSWNEQFF	TGCGCCAGCAGCCAAAGGGCCCTTTCGTGGAATGAGCAGTTCTTC
few	TRBD2	TRBV7-2	TRBJ2-7	CASSLREGLAVYEQYF	TGTGCCAGCAGCTTACGAGAGGGACTAGCGGTCTACGAGCAGTACTTC
.	TRBD2	TRBV28	TRBJ2-1	CASSSFSGRRPSYNEQFF	TGTGCCAGCAGTTCCTTTAGCGGGAGGCGCCCTTCCTACAATGAGCAGTTCTTC
few	.	TRBV28	TRBJ2-3	CASSFSRADTQYF	TGTGCCAGCAGTTTTTCCCGCGCGGATACGCAGTATTTT
few	.	TRBV19	TRBJ1-1	CASSGGARDTEAFF	TGTGCCAGTAGCGGTGGGGCTCGGGACACTGAAGCTTTCTTT
.	TRBD2	TRBV5-1	TRBJ2-5	CASSFGLAETQYF	TGCGCCAGCAGCTTCGGACTAGCGGAGACCCAGTACTTC
few	TRBD1	TRBV5-1	TRBJ2-6	CASSGQGAAISGANVLTF	TGCGCCAGCAGCGGACAGGGGGCGGCGATCTCTGGGGCCAACGTCCTGACTTTC
few	.	TRBV7-2	TRBJ2-7	CASSPSEGQYF	TGTGCCAGCAGCCCCTCTGAGGGGCAGTACTTC
.	.	TRBV9	TRBJ1-4	CASSPLEGQDKLFF	TGTGCCAGCAGCCCTTTGGAGGGCCAAGACAAACTGTTTTTT
.	.	TRBV4-2	TRBJ1-2	CASSLIPQGGMGYGYTF	TGTGCCAGCAGCCTCATACCGCAGGGCGGCATGGGCTATGGCTACACCTTC
.	.	TRBV7-9	TRBJ2-3	CASSSINGNPTDTQYF	TGTGCCAGCAGCTCCATAAACGGGAACCCCACAGATACGCAGTATTTT
few	TRBD2	TRBV5-1	TRBJ2-7	CASSSIAGRDEQYF	TGCGCCAGCAGCTCCATAGCGGGAAGGGACGAGCAGTACTTC
.	.	TRBV5-1	TRBJ1-2	CASSPQGHGYTF	TGCGCCAGCAGCCCACAGGGACATGGCTACACCTTC
.	.	TRBV9	TRBJ2-7	CASSVAPGSSYEQYF	TGTGCCAGCAGCGTAGCTCCCGGGAGCTCCTACGAGCAGTACTTC
.	TRBD2	TRBV7-2	TRBJ2-3	CASSPRLAGLTDTQYF	TGTGCCAGCAGCCCTCGACTAGCGGGACTCACAGATACGCAGTATTTT
.	.	TRBV5-1	TRBJ1-1	CASSLGSTLNTEAFF	TGCGCCAGCAGCTTGGGCTCAACTCTGAACACTGAAGCTTTCTTT
few	.	TRBV10-3	TRBJ2-2	CAISEYPAPGELFF	TGTGCCATCAGTGAATACCCTGCCCCCGGGGAGCTGTTTTTT
few	.	TRBV5-1	TRBJ2-7	CASKEGQSVVGEQYF	TGCGCCAGCAAAGAAGGACAGTCTGTCGTTGGTGAGCAGTACTTC
few	TRBD2	TRBV9	TRBJ2-1	CASSPSGGSVYNEQFF	TGTGCCAGCAGCCCGAGCGGGGGTAGCGTCTACAATGAGCAGTTCTTC
.	.	TRBV2	TRBJ2-3	CASSYDEVTGTQYF	TGTGCCAGCAGTTACGACGAGGTCACCGGTACGCAGTATTTT
few	.	TRBV5-1	TRBJ2-7	CASSFGSRQYF	TGCGCCAGCAGCTTTGGCTCCCGGCAGTACTTC
.	.	TRBV10-3	TRBJ2-1	CATLSGNEQFF	TGTGCCACCCTGAGCGGGAATGAGCAGTTCTTC
.	TRBD2	TRBV2	TRBJ2-1	CASSGGLAGSYEQFF	TGTGCCAGCAGCGGTGGACTAGCGGGTTCATATGAGCAGTTCTTC
few	TRBD2	TRBV15	TRBJ2-5	CATSRTGTSGILGETQYF	TGTGCCACCAGCAGAACCGGGACTAGCGGGATCTTGGGGGAGACCCAGTACTTC
few	TRBD1	TRBV10-3	TRBJ2-7	CATATGTGTYEQYF	TGTGCCACCGCTACCGGGACAGGGACCTACGAGCAGTACTTC
.	.	TRBV9	TRBJ2-7	CASSVTAGGTYEQYF	TGTGCCAGCAGCGTAACGGCAGGGGGGACCTACGAGCAGTACTTC
many	.	TRBV19	TRBJ2-6	CASSPGRVSGANVLTF	TGTGCCAGTAGTCCCGGACGTGTCTCTGGGGCCAACGTCCTGACTTTC
.	TRBD1	TRBV4-2	TRBJ1-2	CASSQLRGRAVGYTF	TGTGCCAGCAGCCAACTCAGGGGGCGGGCAGTAGGCTACACCTTC